This is a list of T cell receptor beta chains from one sample in a study of blood T cell repertoires in COVID-19. Data came from immunoSEQ multiplex PCR; TCRdb stores just in-frame clones and leaves some out. The repertoire includes 540,000 or so clones, about 89% of them detected once, and around 7.8% sits in the top ten. The source material was peripheral blood. These receptors originate from a woman aged 45-60 years with COVID-19, enrolled during active disease. The CDR3 runs from the conserved cysteine through the conserved F or W. A D gene is named only where the DNA matches it firmly. The listing skips clone size in some rows; elsewhere it reads once, few, many or a size class.

TRBJ1-5,NA,TRBV24-1,12,NA,TGTGCCACCAGCCAGAGCAATCAGCCCCAGCATTTT,CATSQSNQPQHF
TRBJ2-7,NA,TRBV5-1,15,NA,TGCGCCAGCAGCTTGAGGGAACTCAGGGGGGACGAGCAGTACTTC,CASSLRELRGDEQYF
TRBJ1-1,NA,TRBV25-1,15,NA,TGTGCCAGCAGTGATTCGGGGTCTATGAACACTGAAGCTTTCTTT,CASSDSGSMNTEAFF
TRBJ1-2,NA,TRBV10-2,14,TRBD1,TGCGCCAGCAGTGAAGGCCGGACAGGCGGTGGCTACACCTTC,CASSEGRTGGGYTF
TRBJ1-3,NA,TRBV19,15,NA,TGTGCCAGTAGTATCAACCCGGGAACTGGAAACACCATATATTTT,CASSINPGTGNTIYF
TRBJ1-4,NA,TRBV20-1,13,TRBD1,TGCAGTGCTAGTCAGGGGGCAGATGAAAAACTGTTTTTT,CSASQGADEKLFF
TRBJ1-2,NA,TRBV18,14,TRBD1,TGTGCCAGCTCACCAGACAGGGGAGGAGAAGGCTACACCTTC,CASSPDRGGEGYTF
TRBJ2-3,NA,TRBV28,14,NA,TGTGCCAGCAGTCCACCCTCTGAGCCTCGGACGCAGTATTTT,CASSPPSEPRTQYF
TRBJ2-5,once,TRBV10-3,15,TRBD1,TGTGCCATCAGTGAGTTCAGGGGGCGGACGGAGACCCAGTACTTC,CAISEFRGRTETQYF
TRBJ1-1,NA,TRBV29-1,13,NA,TGCAGCGTTGAAACAGGGATTGACACTGAAGCTTTCTTT,CSVETGIDTEAFF
TRBJ2-7,NA,TRBV30,16,TRBD1,TGTGCCTGGAGCGATAAACCGGGACAGGGCTCCTACGAGCAGTACTTC,CAWSDKPGQGSYEQYF
TRBJ2-3,NA,TRBV3-1/TRBV3-2,16,NA,TGTGCCAGCACCCAGCGCGGGGCTTCTGGCACAGATACGCAGTATTTT,CASTQRGASGTDTQYF
TRBJ2-2,NA,TRBV30,16,TRBD1,TGTGCCTGGAGCCAACGGCAGGGGGCGAACACCGGGGAGCTGTTTTTT,CAWSQRQGANTGELFF
TRBJ1-4,NA,TRBV6-6,15,TRBD1,TGTGCCAGCAGCAAACCGGGACAGGATAATGAAAAACTGTTTTTT,CASSKPGQDNEKLFF
TRBJ1-2,NA,TRBV5-4,15,TRBD1,TGTGCCAGCAGCTTAGCTTCAGGGGGCGGCTATGGCTACACCTTC,CASSLASGGGYGYTF
TRBJ1-6,NA,TRBV5-5,15,NA,TGTGCCAGCAGCTTGGTCCTAGCTTATAATTCACCCCTCCACTTT,CASSLVLAYNSPLHF
TRBJ1-5,NA,TRBV10-1,13,NA,TGCGCCAGCAGTGTAAGAGTGCGGCAGCCCCAGCATTTT,CASSVRVRQPQHF
TRBJ1-3,NA,TRBV5-1,13,TRBD1,TGCGCCAGCAGTTCTGACAGGGGGAACACCATATATTTT,CASSSDRGNTIYF
TRBJ1-6,NA,TRBV18,15,TRBD1,TGTGCCAGCTCAACGGCGGACAGGGCCGATTCACCCCTCCACTTT,CASSTADRADSPLHF
TRBJ1-1,few,TRBV4-1,14,TRBD1,TGCGCCAGCAGCCAAACCCAGACAGGGAAAGAAGCTTTCTTT,CASSQTQTGKEAFF
TRBJ2-1,once,TRBV29-1,14,TRBD2,TGCAGCGTTGTCAACCGGGGGGGCAAGAATGAGCAGTTCTTC,CSVVNRGGKNEQFF
TRBJ2-5,NA,TRBV30,15,NA,TGTGCCTCTTCGAGGGAAGGACAGTCGGCGGAGACCCAGTACTTC,CASSREGQSAETQYF
TRBJ2-7,NA,TRBV27,14,NA,TGTGCCAGCAGTTGGGCCAGTCACTCCTACGAGCAGTACTTC,CASSWASHSYEQYF
TRBJ1-4,NA,TRBV18,16,NA,TGTGCCAGCTCACCGTCATACAGTGCAACTAATGAAAAACTGTTTTTT,CASSPSYSATNEKLFF
TRBJ2-2,few,TRBV5-4,12,NA,TGTGCCAGCAGTACAGGGACCGGGGAGCTGTTTTTT,CASSTGTGELFF
TRBJ1-2,few,TRBV5-4,17,TRBD1,TGTGCCAGCAGCTTGGGGATGGGGACAGATTCTAACTATGGCTACACCTTC,CASSLGMGTDSNYGYTF
TRBJ1-1,NA,TRBV7-2,14,NA,TGTGCCAGCAGTTACGAAAGACAGGCGACTGAAGCTTTCTTT,CASSYERQATEAFF
TRBJ2-3,NA,TRBV11-3,13,NA,TGTGCCAGCAGCCTCATAGGGGGAGATACGCAGTATTTT,CASSLIGGDTQYF
TRBJ2-2,NA,TRBV11-1,16,NA,TGTGCCAGCAGCTTAGCCGGGACATCGAACACCGGGGAGCTGTTTTTT,CASSLAGTSNTGELFF
TRBJ2-5,NA,TRBV7-3,17,TRBD1,TGTGCCAGCAGCACCCCGGGCACAGGGGGCAGTGGGGAGACCCAGTACTTC,CASSTPGTGGSGETQYF
TRBJ1-1,NA,TRBV7-2,13,NA,TGTGCCAGCAGCTTAGCTCAGGGCACTGAAGCTTTCTTT,CASSLAQGTEAFF
TRBJ2-2,NA,TRBV9,14,TRBD1,TGTGCCAGCAGCGGGGGACAGCACACCGGGGAGCTGTTTTTT,CASSGGQHTGELFF
TRBJ1-2,once,TRBV6-5,13,TRBD1,TGTGCCAGCAGCCGACAGGGGGCAGAAGGCTACACCTTC,CASSRQGAEGYTF
TRBJ2-5,NA,TRBV30,14,TRBD2,TGTGCCTGGGGGGAGGAGCGGGGGTCGGAGACCCAGTACTTC,CAWGEERGSETQYF
TRBJ2-7,once,TRBV5-1,14,TRBD2,TGCGCCAGCAGCCCCCAGGGAGGGAGATACGAGCAGTACTTC,CASSPQGGRYEQYF
TRBJ2-3,NA,TRBV6-1,16,NA,TGTGCCAGCAGTGAAGCGCTTGGGCAGGGCACAGATACGCAGTATTTT,CASSEALGQGTDTQYF
TRBJ2-7,NA,TRBV14,15,NA,TGTGCCAGCAGCCAAGAAGTCGGCCAGGCCTACGAGCAGTACTTC,CASSQEVGQAYEQYF
TRBJ2-7,NA,TRBV5-6,15,NA,TGTGCCAGCAGCTTGGGGGGGCCTCGGTCCTACGAGCAGTACTTC,CASSLGGPRSYEQYF
TRBJ2-7,NA,TRBV5-1,14,TRBD1,TGCGCCAGCAGCTTGGGACAGGGCTCCTACGAGCAGTACTTC,CASSLGQGSYEQYF
TRBJ1-1,NA,TRBV6-5,15,TRBD1,TGTGCCAGCAGTTATCACGGGACAGGGTCACTTGAAGCTTTCTTT,CASSYHGTGSLEAFF
TRBJ2-7,NA,TRBV3-1/TRBV3-2,14,TRBD1,TGTGCCAGCAGCCTCGGGACAGGCTCCTACGAGCAGTACTTC,CASSLGTGSYEQYF
TRBJ2-1,NA,TRBV6-1,14,TRBD2,TGTGCCAGCAGTGAACTCGGGGGGGGTTTCGAGCAGTTCTTC,CASSELGGGFEQFF
TRBJ1-4,NA,TRBV15,13,NA,TGTGCCACCAGCAGTTCCCGGGGGGGGAAACTGTTTTTT,CATSSSRGGKLFF
TRBJ1-2,NA,TRBV7-3,16,NA,TGTGCCAGCAGCCGGGGAGGGAACACAGATAACTATGGCTACACCTTC,CASSRGGNTDNYGYTF
TRBJ1-1,NA,TRBV30,13,NA,TGTGCCTGGGGTACCGGGGGGGATACTGAAGCTTTCTTT,CAWGTGGDTEAFF
TRBJ2-6,once,TRBV5-4,17,NA,TGTGCCAGCAGCCCGGAGGGCCGGGCCTCTGGGGCCAACGTCCTGACTTTC,CASSPEGRASGANVLTF
TRBJ2-3,NA,TRBV12-5,15,TRBD1,TGTGCTAGTGGTCTACAGGGGGTACGAGGAGATACGCAGTATTTT,CASGLQGVRGDTQYF
TRBJ1-1,NA,TRBV29-1,14,TRBD1,TGCAGCGTTGTGATTGCAGGGACAGCCACTGAAGCTTTCTTT,CSVVIAGTATEAFF
TRBJ2-7,NA,TRBV12-3/TRBV12-4,13,NA,TGTGCCAGCAACCGGGGAGACTCCTACGAGCAGTACTTC,CASNRGDSYEQYF
TRBJ1-5,few,TRBV9,15,TRBD1,TGTGCCAGCAGCGCGGGGGGACAGGGAGGTCAGCCCCAGCATTTT,CASSAGGQGGQPQHF
TRBJ1-2,once,TRBV28,14,TRBD1,TGTGCCAGCAGTGCCGGGACAGGGGTCTATGGCTACACCTTC,CASSAGTGVYGYTF